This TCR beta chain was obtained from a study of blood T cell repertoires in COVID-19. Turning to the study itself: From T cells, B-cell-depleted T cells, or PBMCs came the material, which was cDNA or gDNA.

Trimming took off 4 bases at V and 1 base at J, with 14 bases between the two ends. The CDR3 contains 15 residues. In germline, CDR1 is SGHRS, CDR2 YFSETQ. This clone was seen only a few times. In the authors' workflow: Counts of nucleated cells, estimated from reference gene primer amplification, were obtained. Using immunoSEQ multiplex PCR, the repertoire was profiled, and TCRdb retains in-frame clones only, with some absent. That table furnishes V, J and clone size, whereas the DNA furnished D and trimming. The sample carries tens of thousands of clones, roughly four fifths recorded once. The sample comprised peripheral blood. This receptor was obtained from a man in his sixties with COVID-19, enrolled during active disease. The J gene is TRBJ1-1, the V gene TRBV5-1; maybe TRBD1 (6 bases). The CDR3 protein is CASSHGRQANTEAFF. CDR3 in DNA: TGCGCCAGCAGCCATGGAAGACAGGCGAACACTGAAGCTTTCTTT.